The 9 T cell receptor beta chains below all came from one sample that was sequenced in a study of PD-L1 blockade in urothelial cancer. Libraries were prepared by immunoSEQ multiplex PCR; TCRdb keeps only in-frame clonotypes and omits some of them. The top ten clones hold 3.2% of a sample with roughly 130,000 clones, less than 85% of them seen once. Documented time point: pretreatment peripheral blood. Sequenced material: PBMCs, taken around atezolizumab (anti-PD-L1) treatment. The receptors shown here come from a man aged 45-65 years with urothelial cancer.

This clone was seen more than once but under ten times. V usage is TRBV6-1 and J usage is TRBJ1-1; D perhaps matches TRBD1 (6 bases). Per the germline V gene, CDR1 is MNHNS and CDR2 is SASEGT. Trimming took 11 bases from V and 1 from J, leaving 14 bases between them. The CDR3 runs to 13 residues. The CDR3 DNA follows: TGTGCCCAGTCGACAGGCCCGAACACTGAAGCTTTCTTT. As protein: CAQSTGPNTEAFF.

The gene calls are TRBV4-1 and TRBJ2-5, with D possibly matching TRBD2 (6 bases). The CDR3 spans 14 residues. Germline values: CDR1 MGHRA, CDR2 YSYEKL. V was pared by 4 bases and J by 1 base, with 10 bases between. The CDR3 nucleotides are TGCGCCAGCAGCCGACTAGTGAGCCAAGAGACCCAGTACTTC. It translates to CASSRLVSQETQYF.

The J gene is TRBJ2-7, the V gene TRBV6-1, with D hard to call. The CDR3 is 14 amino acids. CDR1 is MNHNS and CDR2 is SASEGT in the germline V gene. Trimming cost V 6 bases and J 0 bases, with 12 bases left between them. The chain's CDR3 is CASSVALSSYEQYF. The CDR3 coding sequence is TGTGCCAGCAGCGTTGCGCTTAGCTCCTACGAGCAGTACTTC.

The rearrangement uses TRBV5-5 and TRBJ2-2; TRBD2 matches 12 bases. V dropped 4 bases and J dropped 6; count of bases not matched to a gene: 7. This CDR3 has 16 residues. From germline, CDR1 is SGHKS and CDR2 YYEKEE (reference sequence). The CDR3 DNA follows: TGTGCCAGCAGCGGACTAGCGGGGCTACAACCCGGGGAGCTGTTTTTT. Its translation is CASSGLAGLQPGELFF.

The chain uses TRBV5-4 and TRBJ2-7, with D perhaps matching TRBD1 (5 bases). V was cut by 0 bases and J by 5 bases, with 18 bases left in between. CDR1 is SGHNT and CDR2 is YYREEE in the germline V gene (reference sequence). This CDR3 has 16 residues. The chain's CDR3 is CASSLVPRAGLDEQYF. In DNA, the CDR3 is TGTGCCAGCAGCTTGGTGCCTCGGGCAGGGCTAGACGAGCAGTACTTC.

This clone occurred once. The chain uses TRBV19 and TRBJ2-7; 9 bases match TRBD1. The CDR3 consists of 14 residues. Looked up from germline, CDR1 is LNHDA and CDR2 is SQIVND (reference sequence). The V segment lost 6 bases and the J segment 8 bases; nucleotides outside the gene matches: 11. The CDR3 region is CASSPGTGSGKQYF. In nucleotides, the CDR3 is TGTGCCAGTAGCCCCGGGACAGGGTCTGGAAAGCAGTACTTC. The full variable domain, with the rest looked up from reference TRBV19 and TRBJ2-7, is DGGITQSPKYLFRKEGQNVTLSCEQNLNHDAMYWYRQDPGQGLRLIYYSQIVNDFQKGDIAEGYSVSREKKESFPLTVTSAQKNPTAFYLCASSPGTGSGKQYFGPGTRLTVT.

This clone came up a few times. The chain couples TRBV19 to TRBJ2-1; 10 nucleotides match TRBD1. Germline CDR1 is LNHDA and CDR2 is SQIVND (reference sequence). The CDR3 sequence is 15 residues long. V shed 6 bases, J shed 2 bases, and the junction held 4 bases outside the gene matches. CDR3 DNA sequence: TGTGCCAGTAGGACCGGGACAGGGGCCTACAATGAGCAGTTCTTC. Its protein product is CASRTGTGAYNEQFF.

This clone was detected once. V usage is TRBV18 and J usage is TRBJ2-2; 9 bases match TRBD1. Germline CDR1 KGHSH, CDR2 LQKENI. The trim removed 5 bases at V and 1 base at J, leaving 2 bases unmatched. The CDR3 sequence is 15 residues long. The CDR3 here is CASSSGQGNTGELFF. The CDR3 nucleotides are TGTGCCAGCTCATCGGGACAGGGGAACACCGGGGAGCTGTTTTTT.

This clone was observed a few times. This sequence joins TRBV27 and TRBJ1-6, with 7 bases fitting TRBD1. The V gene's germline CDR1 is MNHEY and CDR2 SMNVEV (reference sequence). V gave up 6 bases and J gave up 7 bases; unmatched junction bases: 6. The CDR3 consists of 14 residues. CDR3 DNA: TGTGCCAGCAGGGAGACAGGGTGGAATTCACCCCTCCACTTT. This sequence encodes CASRETGWNSPLHF.